This is a list of T cell receptor beta chains from one sample in a study of T cell responses to AZD1222 COVID-19 vaccine. Sequencing was performed with immunoSEQ multiplex PCR; in TCRdb, only in-frame clones are kept and a portion is missing. The repertoire has over 110,000 clones, 92% of them found once; the top ten carry just over 3%. The sequences come from peripheral blood, collected on day 0 of AZD1222 vaccination. These receptors were taken from an adult in good health. Each CDR3 is given without its conserved first and last residue. Fields, in order: V gene, CDR3 protein.

>TRBV5-1
ASSLYSGDYYEQY
>TRBV27
ASIKGGTGHSPLH
>TRBV2
ASSVRPPGNTEAF
>TRBV27
ASSSRQFSSTDTQY
>TRBV7-9
ASSLGGTPIVD
>TRBV3-1/TRBV3-2
ASSQSGGGYT
>TRBV3-1/TRBV3-2
ASSPGEGQF
>TRBV28
ASSPRDSGTDTQY
>TRBV11-2
ASSLDRRGEQY
>TRBV21-1
ASSSAGCDNEQF
>TRBV11-2
ASSTRGREARNEQF
>TRBV6-6
ASSYGTDLFGYT
>TRBV7-9
ASSSGGDTQY
>TRBV5-4
ASRSGHSYEQY
>TRBV12-3/TRBV12-4
ASSFGETYEQY
>TRBV4-2
ASSQAQYWSSDSGELF
>TRBV28
ASSYPRGGFGGYT
>TRBV4-3
ASSPGQAMNTEAF
>TRBV28
ASSVRESTEAF
>TRBV27
ASSFTSGRALGSYNEQF
>TRBV30
AWSPTSQVGSTIY
>TRBV30
AWSGDYYGYT
>TRBV30
ACAPGQGLGNTIY
>TRBV2
ASNWIQNYEQY
>TRBV6-5
ASAPVRVGEGYT
>TRBV5-1
ASSTGLAGAAQY
>TRBV2
ASSEGGQGSSAGPTRGQF
>TRBV5-1
ASSLPGPRNEQY
>TRBV4-1
ASSRALQGAEYGYT
>TRBV19
ASSIDETSSTDTQY
>TRBV7-2
ASIWTSEYNEQF
>TRBV30
AWSIRAGAYEQY
>TRBV7-2
ASRFGPGISYT
>TRBV5-6
ASSETWNTEAF
>TRBV23-1
AAPQGEVSPLH
>TRBV27
ASSLGTGGQPQH
>TRBV29-1
SVGTDLNYGYT
>TRBV12-3/TRBV12-4
ASSLIYTQLF
>TRBV7-9
ASRVEDRRIWY
>TRBV5-4
ASTRGRQETQY
>TRBV6-1
ASSEADDTRTTIY
>TRBV4-2
ASSQDRVEEGYT
>TRBV29-1
SVLGTEKLF
>TRBV15
ATSRVSSSYNEQF